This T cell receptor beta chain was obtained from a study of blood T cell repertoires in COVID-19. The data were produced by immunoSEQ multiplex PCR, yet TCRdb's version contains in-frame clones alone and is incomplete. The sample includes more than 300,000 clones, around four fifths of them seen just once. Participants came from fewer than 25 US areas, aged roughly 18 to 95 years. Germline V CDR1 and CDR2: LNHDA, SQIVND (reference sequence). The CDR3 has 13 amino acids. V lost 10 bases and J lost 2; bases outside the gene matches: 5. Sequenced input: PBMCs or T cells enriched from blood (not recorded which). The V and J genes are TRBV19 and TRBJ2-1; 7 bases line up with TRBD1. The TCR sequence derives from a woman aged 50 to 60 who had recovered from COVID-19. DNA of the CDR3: TGTGCCACCAGACAGGGAACCTACAATGAGCAGTTCTTC. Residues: CATRQGTYNEQFF.